The T cell receptor beta chain described here comes from a study of T-cell reconstitution after alpha-beta-depleted transplantation in children. Study conclusions and caveats: After transplant, at about two months, alpha-beta T cells were reportedly derived from several hundred expanded graft clones.

The CDR3 runs to 15 residues. Germline trimming cut 1 base from V and 1 base from J; bases unmatched to any gene: 2. Per the germline V gene, CDR1 is SGHKS and CDR2 is YYEKEE (reference sequence). A TCRbeta library incorporating unique molecular identifiers was prepared. TCRdb re-derived calls from the PCR reads in MiXCR, one entry per CDR3 protein. The data show around 30,000 distinct CDR3 sequences, 6% to 8.5% seen once. As to this clonotype: What it binds is unknown.

The TCR sequence derives from a child younger than two who had a stem cell transplant for acute myeloid leukemia, so the T cells may come from the graft donor. The chain couples TRBV5-5 to TRBJ2-7; 10 positions match TRBD1. The sample was peripheral blood, taken 60 days after TCRalphabeta/CD19-depleted stem cell transplant. This CDR3 reads CASSLRGQGSYEQYF. CDR3 bases: TGTGCCAGCAGCTTGCGGGGACAGGGGTCCTACGAGCAGTACTTC.